This TCR beta chain originates from a study of shared clonotypes between healthy human individuals. J was trimmed by 8 bases and V by 7 bases; bases with no gene match: 8. The CDR3 length is 15 residues. In germline, CDR1 is SGHTA, CDR2 FQGNSA. About 30,000 T cell genomes, or approximately 0.2 ug DNA, went into the sorted-subset replicate PCRs. In the authors' workflow: ImmunoSEQ junction-only sequences lacked quality scores, so their filtering differed. Here immunoSEQ multiplex PCR was the method, and the copy in TCRdb shows in-frame clones only, minus some. V, J and clone size reflect that table, while D and trimming were determined from the DNA. The sample lists about 2.3 million clones, more than 80% seen once, with about 0.37% in the top ten. As for this clone: Its antigen remains unknown.

General study results and limits: Clonotype sharing among donors likely depends on sequencing depth.

Division of CD4+ cells produced a CD45RA+ naive subset and a CD45RA-negative memory subset. Sequencing was performed on naive CD4+ T cells from PBMCs. As to subset: CD45RA+ positively selected. This receptor was obtained from a young man in good health. Some clones in this sample may be carry-over from other donors' samples. The chain combines TRBV7-2 with TRBJ2-1; 13 bases fit TRBD2. The CDR3 is CASKVLAGGHDEQFF. The CDR3 DNA follows: TGTGCCAGCAAGGTACTAGCGGGAGGGCACGATGAGCAGTTCTTC.